Each of the 30 T cell receptor beta chains below was sequenced from the same sample in a study of CD8 T cells in Susac syndrome. Roughly 0.45 to 1 ug RNA was reverse transcribed with random hexamers. TCRdb recomputed calls from the immunoSEQ multiplex PCR reads with MiXCR, one row per CDR3 protein. This table has about 130,000 distinct CDR3 sequences, roughly 94% appearing once. Sequencing used CD4+ T cells from PBMCs. All receptors come from a human donor with multiple sclerosis.

The gene calls are TRBV7-2 and TRBJ2-7, with TRBD2 matching over 8 bases. CDR1 is SGHTA, CDR2 FQGNSA, per germline. V lost 5 bases, J lost 2 bases, and 8 bases stayed unmatched. The CDR3 is made up of 15 amino acids. Here the CDR3 reads CASSRGGPQTYEQYF. In DNA form, the CDR3 reads TGTGCCAGCAGCCGGGGGGGACCCCAAACCTACGAGCAGTACTTC.

This clonotype was picked up one time. J is TRBJ1-2 and V is TRBV6-5; tentatively, D is TRBD1 (5 bases). V lost 5 bases and J 2 bases, leaving 15 bases between the germline ends. This CDR3 is 15 amino acids long. Germline V lookup: CDR1 MNHEY, CDR2 SVGAGI. DNA for the CDR3: TGTGCCAGCAGTGTCCCCGGGACGGTGAACTATGGCTACACCTTC. Translated, it gives CASSVPGTVNYGYTF.

This clonotype has only one observation. The V and J genes are TRBV11-2 and TRBJ2-1, with unresolved D. V gave up 6 bases and J gave up 4 bases, with 10 bases separating them. The CDR3 is 13 amino acids. Germline V gene data show CDR1 as SGHAT and CDR2 as FQNNGV. CDR3 amino acids: CASRSIRYNEQFF. DNA for the CDR3: TGTGCCAGCAGATCGATACGTTACAATGAGCAGTTCTTC.

The V call is TRBV20-1, the J call TRBJ2-7; tentative D call: TRBD1 (6 bases). Between the trimmed V and J ends, which lost 2 bases and 2 bases, there was a span of 10 bases. This CDR3 comprises 13 residues. Germline V CDR1 and CDR2: DFQATT, SNEGSKA (reference sequence). The CDR3 nucleotides are TGCAGTGCTAGATCCGGACAGACCTACGAGCAGTACTTC. Translating gives CSARSGQTYEQYF.

V gene TRBV5-1 combines with J gene TRBJ2-7; TRBD1 matches at 7 bases. In germline, CDR1 is SGHRS, CDR2 YFSETQ. The CDR3 contains 13 residues. V gave up 3 bases and J gave up 3 bases; unmatched junction bases: 3. The CDR3: CASSSRDSYEQYF. The CDR3 DNA sequence: TGCGCCAGCAGCTCCCGGGACAGCTACGAGCAGTACTTC.

J is TRBJ2-4 and V is TRBV12-3 or TRBV12-4, with a tentative D call TRBD2 (6 bases). Trimming cost V 8 bases and J 2 bases, with 16 bases left between them. The CDR3 has 15 amino acids. CDR3 protein: CASGLWRGSKNIQYF. The CDR3 coding sequence is TGTGCCAGCGGGTTGTGGCGGGGATCCAAAAACATTCAGTACTTC.

CDR3 protein: CASSQGRSEAFF. The CDR3, as DNA: TGTGCCAGCAGCCAAGGGCGCTCTGAAGCTTTCTTT. The chain is built from TRBV3-1 and TRBJ1-1; D remains unclear. V was cut by 1 base and J by 6 bases, with 6 bases left in between. Per germline, CDR1 LGHDT and CDR2 YNNKEL (reference sequence). The CDR3 totals 12 residues.

V is TRBV29-1 and J is TRBJ1-1; D is possibly TRBD1 (5 bases). Trimming took off 7 bases at V and 0 bases at J, with 9 bases between the two ends. The CDR3 runs 12 residues. Germline V gene sequence: CDR1 SQVTM, CDR2 ANQGSEA. Written as DNA, the CDR3 is TGCAGCGCGGGGGGAATGAACACTGAAGCTTTCTTT. Encoded protein: CSAGGMNTEAFF. Full variable domain (missing parts from reference TRBV29-1 and TRBJ1-1): SAVISQKPSRDICQRGTSLTIQCQVDSQVTMMFWYRQQPGQSLTLIATANQGSEATYESGFVIDKFPISRPNLTFSTLTVSNMSPEDSSIYLCSAGGMNTEAFFGQGTRLTVV.

This clonotype appeared a single time. CDR3 residues: CASSLGLPQGAQYF. CDR3 sequence (DNA): TGTGCCAGCAGCTTAGGTCTCCCCCAGGGGGCCCAGTACTTC. V and J are TRBV7-2 and TRBJ2-5; TRBD1 matches 7 bases. V was pared by 1 base and J by 9 bases, with 8 bases of the junction left unmatched. The length of the CDR3 is 14 residues. Germline CDR1 reads SGHTA; CDR2 reads FQGNSA. The full variable domain, its missing parts supplied by reference TRBV7-2 and TRBJ2-5, is GAGVSQSPSNKVTEKGKDVELRCDPISGHTALYWYRQSLGQGLEFLIYFQGNSAPDKSGLPSDRFSAERTGGSVSTLTIQRTQQEDSAVYLCASSLGLPQGAQYFGPGTRLLVL.

This sequence joins TRBV5-1 and TRBJ2-1; D uncertain. Germline CDR1 reads SGHRS; CDR2 reads YFSETQ. Trimming left V 7 bases short and J 0 bases short, with 11 bases between. The CDR3 is 14 residues long. The DNA of the CDR3 is TGCGCCAGCCGCCCAGGTCCCTCCTACAATGAGCAGTTCTTC. It yields the protein CASRPGPSYNEQFF.

The chain links TRBV5-1 to TRBJ2-3; D gene uncertain. Per the germline V gene, CDR1 is SGHRS and CDR2 is YFSETQ. This CDR3 spans 11 amino acids. V lost 6 bases and J lost 4, with 6 bases in between. CDR3: CASKGPDTQYF. The CDR3 coding sequence is TGCGCCAGCAAAGGTCCAGATACGCAGTATTTT. The entire variable domain, with the rest obtained from reference TRBV5-1 and TRBJ2-3, is as follows: KAGVTQTPRYLIKTRGQQVTLSCSPISGHRSVSWYQQTPGQGLQFLFEYFSETQRNKGNFPGRFSGRQFSNSRSEMNVSTLELGDSALYLCASKGPDTQYFGPGTRLTVL.

The rearrangement joins TRBV20-1 to TRBJ2-1, with a possible D match to TRBD2 (6 bases). The V gene's germline CDR1 is DFQATT and CDR2 SNEGSKA (reference sequence). CDR3 length: 14 amino acids. V dropped 5 bases and J dropped 7 bases, with 18 bases sitting between them. The CDR3 DNA reads TGCAGTGCTCCCGGTCCTGGAGGGAGGAATGAGCAGTTCTTC. Amino acids: CSAPGPGGRNEQFF.

The chain is built from TRBV6-6 and TRBJ2-2; no firm D call. V was trimmed by 2 bases and J by 3 bases, leaving 10 bases between them. From germline, CDR1 is MNHNY and CDR2 SVGAGI (reference sequence). The CDR3 length is 15 residues. CDR3 residues: CASSYPDTYTGELFF. CDR3 DNA sequence: TGTGCCAGCAGTTACCCCGACACCTACACCGGGGAGCTGTTTTTT.

This rearrangement joins TRBV9 to TRBJ2-2; D is unresolved. The CDR3 is 14 residues long. From germline, CDR1 is SGDLS and CDR2 YYNGEE. V lost 2 bases to trimming and J lost 8 bases, with 13 bases between them. The CDR3 DNA reads as TGTGCCAGCAGCGTGCTGGACGCCAGGGGGGAGCTGTTTTTT. Its translation: CASSVLDARGELFF.

The chain uses TRBV14 and TRBJ2-1; 7 bases agree with TRBD2. The CDR3 sequence is 13 residues long. Germline V gene lookup returns CDR1 SGHDN and CDR2 FVKESK. Germline trimming cut 1 base from V and 10 bases from J; bases unmatched to any gene: 4. CDR3 sequence: CASSQASAGEQFF. The CDR3 DNA follows: TGTGCCAGCAGCCAAGCCTCAGCGGGGGAGCAGTTCTTC. Filled out from reference TRBV14 and TRBJ2-1, the complete variable domain reads EAGVTQFPSHSVIEKGQTVTLRCDPISGHDNLYWYRRVMGKEIKFLLHFVKESKQDESGMPNNRFLAERTGGTYSTLKVQPAELEDSGVYFCASSQASAGEQFFGPGTRLTVL.

This rearrangement joins TRBV5-4 to TRBJ2-3, with a tentative D call TRBD1 (5 bases). CDR1 is SGHNT, CDR2 YYREEE, per germline (reference sequence). The CDR3 spans 16 residues. Trimming shortened V by 4 bases and J by 3 bases, and 18 bases separated the two germline ends. The CDR3 spells CASSMVRESVTDTQYF. The CDR3 bases are TGTGCCAGCAGCATGGTCAGGGAAAGTGTAACAGATACGCAGTATTTT.

The chain has TRBV6-6 and TRBJ1-1, with a possible D match to TRBD1 (6 bases). There are 12 residues in the CDR3. Germline CDR1 and CDR2: MNHNY and SVGAGI (reference sequence). V dropped 4 bases and J dropped 6 bases, with 9 bases sitting between them. CDR3 region: CASSFGGAEAFF. Written as DNA, the CDR3 is TGTGCCAGCAGTTTTGGGGGCGCTGAAGCTTTCTTT.

The CDR3, as DNA: TGCAGTGCTAGTACGGGCATGAACACTGAAGCTTTCTTT. As protein: CSASTGMNTEAFF. V usage is TRBV20-1 and J usage is TRBJ1-1; unclear D gene. There are 13 residues in the CDR3. Germline values: CDR1 DFQATT, CDR2 SNEGSKA (reference sequence). The germline V and J ends were trimmed by 3 bases and 0 bases, with 8 bases remaining between them.

This chain joins TRBV7-9 and TRBJ2-7; TRBD1 aligns across 8 bases. Looked up from germline, CDR1 is SEHNR and CDR2 is FQNEAQ (reference sequence). V dropped 10 bases and J dropped 6; count of bases not matched to a gene: 11. The CDR3 is 13 residues long. CDR3 region: CATDRALFPEQYF. The CDR3 coding sequence is TGTGCCACGGACAGGGCGTTATTTCCCGAGCAGTACTTC.

The gene calls are TRBV6-5 and TRBJ1-2; D perhaps matches TRBD1 (6 bases). Germline V gives CDR1 MNHEY, CDR2 SVGAGI. CDR3 size: 15 residues. V was cut by 6 bases and J by 4 bases, with 18 bases left in between. CDR3 bases: TGTGCCAGCAGCACCTCGGACAGACGGATCTATGGCTACACCTTC. Translated: CASSTSDRRIYGYTF.

This clonotype was observed once. J is TRBJ1-1 and V is TRBV12-3 or TRBV12-4; D is ambiguous. V gave up 3 bases and J gave up 2 bases, with 10 bases separating them. The CDR3 totals 14 residues. The CDR3 here is CASSFSQENTEAFF. DNA for the CDR3: TGTGCCAGCAGTTTTAGCCAGGAAAACACTGAAGCTTTCTTT.

V is TRBV11-2 and J is TRBJ2-2; D is unclear. This CDR3 comprises 13 residues. Looked up from germline, CDR1 is SGHAT and CDR2 is FQNNGV. V lost 2 bases to trimming and J lost 7 bases, with 8 bases between them. Here the CDR3 DNA reads TGTGCCAGCAGCTTAAGTTTGAACGGGGAGCTGTTTTTT. It translates to CASSLSLNGELFF.

The chain carries TRBV20-1 and TRBJ2-6, with 8 bases matching TRBD1. The CDR3 totals 15 residues. Losses at the gene ends were 2 bases for V and 2 bases for J; bases not matched to a gene: 2. The V gene's germline CDR1 is DFQATT and CDR2 SNEGSKA (reference sequence). The CDR3 region is CSARQGAAGANVLTF. The CDR3, as DNA: TGCAGTGCTAGACAGGGGGCAGCTGGGGCCAACGTCCTGACTTTC.

This chain uses TRBV6-5 with TRBJ1-2; D is uncertain. In germline, CDR1 is MNHEY, CDR2 SVGAGI. The V gene lost 9 bases and the J gene lost 2 bases, with 13 bases spanning the gap. The CDR3 runs 13 residues. CDR3 bases: TGTGCCAGTAAACCCAACTCCAACTATGGCTACACCTTC. Translated: CASKPNSNYGYTF.

The rearrangement links TRBV29-1 to TRBJ2-2; 7 nucleotides line up with TRBD2. This CDR3 has 15 amino acids. CDR1 and CDR2 (germline): SQVTM, ANQGSEA. V was pared by 6 bases and J by 1 base, with 8 bases of the junction left unmatched. The CDR3 sequence is CSVTAGPLNTGELFF. CDR3 coding DNA: TGCAGCGTCACAGCGGGGCCACTGAACACCGGGGAGCTGTTTTTT.

The rearrangement links TRBV20-1 to TRBJ2-3, with D possibly matching TRBD2 (6 bases). Trimming removed 3 bases from V and 2 bases from J, with 15 bases in between. CDR3 size: 15 residues. Germline assignment: CDR1 DFQATT and CDR2 SNEGSKA (reference sequence). CDR3 in DNA: TGCAGTGCTAGTCCTCCCGCGGGGCCCACAGATACGCAGTATTTT. This sequence encodes CSASPPAGPTDTQYF.

CDR3 in DNA: TGTGCCAGCAGATACAGGGGCGCCTATTACGATGGGAGGTTGACCGGGGAGCTGTTTTTT. As protein: CASRYRGAYYDGRLTGELFF. The chain couples TRBV27 to TRBJ2-2; a weak D match, TRBD1 (7 bases). CDR1 and CDR2 from the germline V gene are MNHEY and SMNVEV (reference sequence). The CDR3 runs 20 residues. Trimming stripped 6 bases from V and 5 bases from J, with 31 bases between.

This rearrangement joins TRBV6-6 to TRBJ2-3, with TRBD2 matching over 7 bases. The V gene's germline CDR1 is MNHNY and CDR2 SVGAGI (reference sequence). CDR3 length equals 16 residues. V gave up 5 bases and J gave up 2 bases; unmatched junction bases: 10. The CDR3 nucleotides read TGTGCCAGCAGTGGGACTATGGGAAGTATCACAGATACGCAGTATTTT. The encoded protein is CASSGTMGSITDTQYF.

CDR3 in DNA: TGTGCCAGCAGCTTGGGACAGTGGCGGGGCGACTACGAGCAGTACTTC. It specifies CASSLGQWRGDYEQYF. The rearrangement joins TRBV5-6 to TRBJ2-7, with D maybe TRBD2 (6 bases). Between the trimmed V and J ends, which lost 0 bases and 3 bases, there was a span of 16 bases. Germline V gene lookup returns CDR1 SGHDT and CDR2 YYEEEE. CDR3 length equals 16 residues. Based on the CDR3 plus reference TRBV5-6 and TRBJ2-7, the full variable domain is DAGVTQSPTHLIKTRGQQVTLRCSPKSGHDTVSWYQQALGQGPQFIFQYYEEEERQRGNFPDRFSGHQFPNYSSELNVNALLLGDSALYLCASSLGQWRGDYEQYFGPGTRLTVT.

In this sample, this clonotype turned up once. The gene calls are TRBV27 and TRBJ1-1, with D hard to call. The CDR3 runs to 14 residues. Germline V gene data show CDR1 as MNHEY and CDR2 as SMNVEV (reference sequence). The ends were cut back, 7 bases at V and 4 bases at J, with 16 bases in the middle. The CDR3 loop reads CASIGGDLVTEAFF. As DNA, the CDR3 is TGTGCCAGCATCGGCGGGGATTTGGTCACTGAAGCTTTCTTT.